This section outlines one T cell receptor (beta chain) sequence together with its context. This sample stems from a study of control samples from healthy donors and cancer patients. The V end lost 2 bases, the J end lost 8 bases, and 10 bases lay between the germline ends. CDR3 size: 13 residues. Per germline, CDR1 SGHTA and CDR2 FQGTGA. Method: immunoSEQ multiplex PCR; TCRdb's copy keeps in-frame clones and lacks some. The table records tens of thousands of clones, about 94% of them present only once. This clonotype was sampled from a woman between 25 and 40 years old in good health. Material: blood. The chain links TRBV7-3 to TRBJ2-1; tentatively, D is TRBD1 (6 bases). The CDR3 here is CASSLQGWDEQFF. CDR3 bases: TGTGCCAGCAGCTTACAGGGGTGGGATGAGCAGTTCTTC. Full variable domain (remainder filled in from reference TRBV7-3 and TRBJ2-1): GAGVSQTPSNKVTEKGKYVELRCDPISGHTALYWYRQSLGQGPEFLIYFQGTGAADDSGLPNDRFFAVRPEGSVSTLKIQRTERGDSAVYLCASSLQGWDEQFFGPGTRLTVL.